The present T cell receptor beta chain was sequenced within a study of regulatory T cells in long-lasting Graves disease. On the study more broadly: Newly diagnosed Graves' patients had under 3 months of antithyroid drugs.

The germline V gene has CDR1 SQVTM and CDR2 ANQGSEA. This CDR3 is built from 12 residues. Deletions cut 6 bases from V and 1 base from J, with 10 bases between. The time point here: newly diagnosed GD, antithyroid drugs for less than 3 months. The TCR library was made from RNA that had been extracted from PBMCs in TRIzol. Researchers made TCR beta libraries by using iRepertoire HTBI primers and running Arm-PCR on CDR3 regions. As handled by the study authors: Segment identification across samples yielded around 64 TRBV and more than twelve TRBJ segments. One entry per CDR3 protein, called by TCRdb with MiXCR from the multiplex PCR reads. V and J calls and clone size were set by TCRdb, not the authors. In the table there are a few hundred thousand distinct CDR3 sequences, 16% of which are singletons. These data are also associated with another study on T cells in Graves' hyperthyroidism and ophthalmopathy. That paper adds: HTBI primers were used for first-round RT-PCR of the TCR CDR3. Blood samples included most of the expanded thyroid clonotypes exceeding 0.001.

The specimen comprised peripheral blood mononuclear cells (PBMCs), sampled at new diagnosis, from a patient treated with antithyroid drugs. The rearrangement joins TRBV29-1 to TRBJ2-7; possibly TRBD2 for D (5 bases). This sequence was found in a woman under 30 with Graves disease. DNA for the CDR3: TGCAGCGTCGGACTCTCATCCTACGAGCAGTACTTC. Protein sequence: CSVGLSSYEQYF.